This T cell receptor (beta chain) originates from a study of blood T cell repertoires in COVID-19. On the study more broadly: Sites in the United States, Italy and Spain provided acute and convalescent COVID-19 samples.

The CDR3 totals 14 residues. The germline V gene has CDR1 SNHLY and CDR2 FYNNEI. Trimming shortened V by 3 bases and J by 0 bases, and 9 bases separated the two germline ends. Profiled with immunoSEQ multiplex PCR; TCRdb holds only in-frame clones, not every one. The table shows about 290,000 clones, with about 85% occurring only once. The TCR comes from a woman between 45 and 65 years old with active or convalescent COVID-19. Sequencing was performed on peripheral blood. This chain joins TRBV2 and TRBJ2-7; the D is unclear. CDR3 in amino acids: CASSEAAPSYEQYF. The CDR3 nucleotides read TGTGCCAGCAGTGAGGCAGCGCCCTCCTACGAGCAGTACTTC.